This TCR beta chain was recorded in a study of cytomegalovirus exposure and HLA in healthy donors. In the PCR, 60 Vbeta and 13 Jbeta primers were used. Only in-frame clones appear in the TCRdb table, and some are missing; sequencing was by immunoSEQ multiplex PCR. The sample lists 65,000 to 85,000 clones; roughly 65% were seen once. The receptor was derived from a woman aged 30 to 39 in good health and CMV-seronegative. The sample comprised PBMCs.

The CDR3 nucleotides read TGCGCCAGCAGCTTAAAGTACGGGGGAGGCGATGAGCAGTTCTTC. It encodes CASSLKYGGGDEQFF. V is TRBV5-1 and J is TRBJ2-1; tentatively, D is TRBD2 (6 bases). The V gene lost 2 bases and the J gene lost 8 bases, with 17 bases spanning the gap. The germline V gene encodes CDR1 SGHRS and CDR2 YFSETQ. This CDR3 has 15 residues.